A single sample gave rise to the 22 T cell receptor beta chains below, sequenced in a study of control samples from healthy donors and cancer patients (dated by TCRdb to the early 2020s). Library method: the immunoSEQ multiplex PCR assay. TCRdb took this table from immuneACCESS and kept in-frame rearrangements with V and J called. Such tables lack part of the clones; where checked against another copy, unresolved V genes explain under half of the gap, and the rest is unexplained. The sample profile shows 400,000 to 500,000 clones; about 93% of them were found once. The ten largest clones capture around 6.4% of the sample. Material for sequencing was PBMCs. The source of these receptors is a man aged 40-49 years with head and neck cancer.

CDR3 amino acids: CASSLGLAGLGDTQYF. CDR3 DNA sequence: TGTGCCAGCAGCCTCGGACTAGCGGGTTTGGGAGATACGCAGTATTTT. This sequence joins TRBV3-1 (or the pseudogene TRBV3-2) and TRBJ2-3; 11 bases fit TRBD2. Trimming at V came to 4 bases and at J to 5 bases, leaving 8 bases not matched to a gene. This CDR3 region has 16 residues. Per germline, CDR1 LGHDT and CDR2 YNNKEL (reference sequence).

This clone appeared once. The chain links TRBV11-2 to TRBJ1-1; D is unclear. The CDR3 extends over 15 amino acids. Per the germline V gene, CDR1 is SGHAT and CDR2 is FQNNGV. V dropped 1 base and J dropped 4 bases, with 13 bases sitting between them. The CDR3 DNA is TGTGCCAGCAGCTTAGCCCCGTTCATGGGCACTGAAGCTTTCTTT. Its protein is CASSLAPFMGTEAFF.

This rearrangement joins TRBV11-3 to TRBJ2-1, with D unresolved. From germline, CDR1 is SGHNT and CDR2 YENEEA. This CDR3 contains 15 residues. V was trimmed by 5 bases and J by 7 bases, leaving 18 bases between them. The CDR3 nucleotides read TGTGCCAGCAGCCTCGGGCCGCGTCTGAGAAATGAGCAGTTCTTC. It codes for CASSLGPRLRNEQFF.

The V and J genes are TRBV28 and TRBJ1-5; D remains unclear. Between the trimmed V and J ends, which lost 0 bases and 5 bases, there was a span of 11 bases. Germline V gene sequence: CDR1 MDHEN, CDR2 SYDVKM. This CDR3 has 15 amino acids. In DNA form, the CDR3 reads TGTGCCAGCAGTTTATGGGGGAACTCCGATCAGCCCCAGCATTTT. It encodes CASSLWGNSDQPQHF.

V is TRBV18 and J is TRBJ2-7; D possibly corresponds to TRBD1 (6 bases). V lost 4 bases and J 4 bases, leaving 14 bases between the germline ends. The CDR3 length is 14 residues. From germline, CDR1 is KGHSH and CDR2 LQKENI. The CDR3 reads CASSQQQGPYEQYF. DNA for the CDR3: TGTGCCAGCTCACAACAACAGGGACCTTACGAGCAGTACTTC.

This clone was recorded only once. J is TRBJ2-7 and V is TRBV11-2, with 8 bases fitting TRBD1. The V segment lost 1 base and the J segment 9 bases; nucleotides outside the gene matches: 2. This CDR3 has 12 residues. Germline CDR1 and CDR2: SGHAT and FQNNGV. The CDR3 DNA follows: TGTGCCAGCAGCTTAGGGACAGGGCTGCAGTACTTC. This translates into CASSLGTGLQYF.

The chain has TRBV28 and TRBJ1-2, with D tentatively TRBD1 (6 bases). CDR3 size: 14 residues. The germline V gene encodes CDR1 MDHEN and CDR2 SYDVKM. Trimming cost V 7 bases and J 8 bases, with 20 bases left between them. CDR3 amino acids: CASIDADSYKGYTF. As DNA, the CDR3 is TGTGCCAGCATTGACGCGGACAGCTACAAAGGCTACACCTTC.

The chain combines TRBV9 with TRBJ1-2; the D gene is possibly TRBD1 (5 bases). Germline V gene lookup returns CDR1 SGDLS and CDR2 YYNGEE. The CDR3 has 16 residues. The V gene lost 0 bases and the J gene lost 7 bases, with 19 bases spanning the gap. The CDR3 bases are TGTGCCAGCAGCGTAGACCCGGGACCTCGCCGAGGTGGCTACACCTTC. Residues: CASSVDPGPRRGGYTF. Variable domain in full (rest from reference TRBV9 and TRBJ1-2): DSGVTQTPKHLITATGQRVTLRCSPRSGDLSVYWYQQSLDQGLQFLIQYYNGEERAKGNILERFSAQQFPDLHSELNLSSLELGDSALYFCASSVDPGPRRGGYTFGSGTRLTVV.

This rearrangement joins TRBV4-2 to TRBJ2-1, with D uncertain. The germline gives CDR1 LGHNA, CDR2 YNFKEQ. V shed 4 bases and J shed 5 bases, with 12 bases lying between them. The CDR3 runs 14 residues. The CDR3: CASSLTTLDNEQFF. CDR3 nucleotide sequence: TGTGCCAGCAGCCTCACTACCCTCGACAATGAGCAGTTCTTC.

J is TRBJ2-7 and V is TRBV30, with TRBD2 matching over 9 bases. This CDR3 is 15 amino acids long. From germline, CDR1 is GTSNPN and CDR2 SVGIG (reference sequence). V shed 2 bases, J shed 4 bases, and the junction held 9 bases outside the gene matches. This CDR3 reads CAWSLLAGARYEQYF. The DNA of the CDR3 is TGTGCCTGGAGTCTTTTAGCGGGGGCCAGGTACGAGCAGTACTTC.

V and J are TRBV11-2 and TRBJ2-7; 7 bases fit TRBD1. Germline V gene lookup returns CDR1 SGHAT and CDR2 FQNNGV. The CDR3 consists of 14 residues. V gave up 4 bases and J gave up 0 bases; unmatched junction bases: 3. CDR3 nucleotides: TGTGCCAGCAGCTACGGGACAGCCTCCTACGAGCAGTACTTC. It translates to CASSYGTASYEQYF.

The chain carries TRBV27 and TRBJ2-1; 9 bases map to TRBD2. Germline CDR1 and CDR2: MNHEY and SMNVEV (reference sequence). This CDR3 region has 13 residues. After removal of 7 bases from V and 4 bases from J, the junction contained 2 bases not matched to a gene. DNA for the CDR3: TGTGCCAGCACGCTAGCGGGATACAATGAGCAGTTCTTC. It codes for CASTLAGYNEQFF.

This chain joins TRBV28 and TRBJ2-2, with 8 bases matching TRBD2. The ends lost 3 bases at V and 1 base at J; junction bases unmatched: 1. This CDR3 spans 15 amino acids. Germline CDR1 MDHEN, CDR2 SYDVKM. CDR3 sequence reads: CASSFTSGNTGELFF. The CDR3, as DNA: TGTGCCAGCAGTTTCACTAGCGGGAACACCGGGGAGCTGTTTTTT.

This chain links TRBV21-1 with TRBJ2-1; TRBD2 is taken as the D call from the table, unchecked against the DNA. TRBV21-1 counts as a pseudogene. CDR3 size: 17 residues. CDR3 loop: CASIKRGEDHGYNEQFF. The CDR3 nucleotides read TGTGCCAGCATCAAAAGAGGGGAGGACCATGGCTACAATGAGCAGTTCTTC.

The rearrangement uses TRBV4-3 and TRBJ1-6; D is unresolved. V was cut by 0 bases and J by 0 bases, with 15 bases left in between. Germline V gene lookup returns CDR1 LGHNA and CDR2 YSLEER. The CDR3 has 19 amino acids. CDR3 amino acids: CASSQDLAGLSSYNSPLHF. As DNA, the CDR3 is TGCGCCAGCAGCCAAGACCTTGCAGGACTTAGCTCCTATAATTCACCCCTCCACTTT.

The chain links TRBV6-5 to TRBJ2-2, with D unclear. The CDR3 is made up of 14 amino acids. Germline V gene data show CDR1 as MNHEY and CDR2 as SVGAGI. V lost 2 bases and J 1 base, leaving 5 bases between the germline ends. CDR3 DNA: TGTGCCAGCAGTTACGACCGGAACACCGGGGAGCTGTTTTTT. It encodes CASSYDRNTGELFF.

The V call is TRBV6-5, the J call TRBJ1-1; 8 bases align to TRBD1. With 6 bases clipped from V and 3 bases from J, the junction kept 9 bases outside the gene matches. The CDR3 spans 15 residues. From germline, CDR1 is MNHEY and CDR2 SVGAGI. The CDR3, as DNA: TGTGCCAGCAGGGGACAGGACTCCGGAGACACTGAAGCTTTCTTT. This translates into CASRGQDSGDTEAFF.

The chain joins TRBV2 to TRBJ2-2, with D hard to call. Per the germline V gene, CDR1 is SNHLY and CDR2 is FYNNEI. This CDR3 comprises 12 residues. With 6 bases removed from V and 4 bases from J, the gap between germline ends came to 6 bases. The CDR3 DNA follows: TGTGCCAGCAGAACCTTCACCGGGGAGCTGTTTTTT. This codes for CASRTFTGELFF.

The chain joins TRBV18 to TRBJ2-2; 9 nucleotides line up with TRBD1. The J segment lost 2 bases and the V segment lost 3 bases, leaving 1 base of the junction unmatched. The CDR3 is made up of 15 amino acids. Germline-derived CDR1 and CDR2 are KGHSH and LQKENI. CDR3 DNA: TGTGCCAGCTCACCGGGACAGGGTAACACCGGGGAGCTGTTTTTT. Its protein product is CASSPGQGNTGELFF.

This chain links TRBV10-3 with TRBJ2-7; possibly TRBD1 or TRBD2 for D (6 bases each). CDR3 length: 12 residues. CDR1 is ENHRY, CDR2 SYGVKD, per germline. V lost 10 bases and J 5 bases, leaving 15 bases between the germline ends. CDR3 nucleotide sequence: TGTGCCACTCGGCTGGGGGGCGACGAGCAGTACTTC. The encoded protein is CATRLGGDEQYF.

This chain connects TRBV27 to TRBJ2-7; D call uncertain. Looked up from germline, CDR1 is MNHEY and CDR2 is SMNVEV (reference sequence). The germline V and J ends were trimmed by 6 bases and 2 bases, with 8 bases remaining between them. The CDR3 is made up of 12 amino acids. The CDR3 DNA is TGTGCCAGCAGGCAGGCGCCCTACGAGCAGTACTTC. This gives the protein CASRQAPYEQYF.

The J gene is TRBJ2-1, the V gene TRBV5-4, with 9 bases fitting TRBD1. The CDR3 spans 16 residues. Germline trimming cut 2 bases from V and 1 base from J; bases unmatched to any gene: 4. CDR1 and CDR2 from the germline V gene are SGHNT and YYREEE (reference sequence). CDR3 coding DNA: TGTGCCAGCAGCTTAAGGACAGGGGCTTCCTACAATGAGCAGTTCTTC. It codes for CASSLRTGASYNEQFF.